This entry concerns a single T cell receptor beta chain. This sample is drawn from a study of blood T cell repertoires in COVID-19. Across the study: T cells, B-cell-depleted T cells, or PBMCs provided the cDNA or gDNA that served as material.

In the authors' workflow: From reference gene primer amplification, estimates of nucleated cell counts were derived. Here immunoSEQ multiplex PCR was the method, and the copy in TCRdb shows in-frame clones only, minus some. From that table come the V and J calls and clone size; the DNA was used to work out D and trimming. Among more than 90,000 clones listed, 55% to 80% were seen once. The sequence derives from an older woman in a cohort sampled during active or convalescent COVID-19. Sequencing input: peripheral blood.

CDR3 DNA sequence: TGTGCCAGTAACACTCGGAGCTCCTACGAGCAGTACTTC. This gives the protein CASNTRSSYEQYF. The rearrangement links TRBV6-5 to TRBJ2-7; D call uncertain. The CDR3 covers 13 residues. Trimming left V 9 bases short and J 0 bases short, with 12 bases between. Germline V gene sequence: CDR1 MNHEY, CDR2 SVGAGI.